The 15 T cell receptor beta chains below were found in one sample sequenced in a study of cytomegalovirus exposure and HLA in healthy donors. PCR amplification relied on 60 Vbeta primers (plus 13 Jbeta primers). Measured with immunoSEQ multiplex PCR; TCRdb has only the in-frame clones, and not every one. The repertoire holds approximately 89,000 clones, approximately 80% seen once, with 3.7% in the top ten. Sequencing input: PBMCs. The receptors were sampled from a man in his thirties or forties in good health and CMV-seronegative.

The chain couples TRBV18 to TRBJ1-1, with 7 nucleotides matching TRBD1. V gave up 4 bases and J gave up 2 bases; unmatched junction bases: 4. Germline loops: CDR1 KGHSH, CDR2 LQKENI. The CDR3 has 14 residues. The CDR3 here is CASSLGQANTEAFF. The DNA of the CDR3 is TGTGCCAGCTCACTCGGACAGGCTAACACTGAAGCTTTCTTT.

This chain connects TRBV5-1 to TRBJ1-1, with 8 bases aligning to TRBD1. V trimming: 7 bases; J trimming: 11 bases; junction bases outside the gene matches: 22. Germline CDR1 reads SGHRS; CDR2 reads YFSETQ. The CDR3 contains 16 residues. CDR3 in amino acids: CASAPLTGGEWVGAFF. The CDR3 coding sequence is TGCGCCAGCGCCCCGCTCACAGGGGGAGAGTGGGTAGGGGCTTTCTTT.

The gene calls are TRBV11-2 and TRBJ2-1; 9 bases are shared with TRBD2. In germline, CDR1 is SGHAT, CDR2 FQNNGV. J lost 6 bases, V lost 2 bases, and 5 bases had no gene match. This CDR3 is 15 amino acids long. The CDR3 protein is CASSLMGLASNEQFF. As DNA, the CDR3 is TGTGCCAGCAGCTTAATGGGACTAGCCTCCAATGAGCAGTTCTTC.

This clone was seen once. The DNA of the CDR3 is TGTGCCAGTGGCCCGATCCTCGAGCAGTACTTC. This translates into CASGPILEQYF. This sequence joins TRBV6-6 and TRBJ2-7; D is ambiguous. This CDR3 has 11 residues. CDR1 is MNHNY and CDR2 is SVGAGI in the germline V gene (reference sequence). V was clipped by 9 bases and J by 6 bases, with 12 bases between them.

V gene TRBV14 combines with J gene TRBJ2-5, with TRBD2 matching over 7 bases. Germline values: CDR1 SGHDN, CDR2 FVKESK. CDR3 length: 19 residues. After removal of 2 bases from V and 7 bases from J, the junction contained 22 bases not matched to a gene. The CDR3 DNA follows: TGTGCCAGCAGCCAACAAGGTCCGCTGGCTAGCGGCCTGGTAGGGACCCAGTACTTC. This gives the protein CASSQQGPLASGLVGTQYF. The whole variable domain, filled in from reference TRBV14 and TRBJ2-5, reads EAGVTQFPSHSVIEKGQTVTLRCDPISGHDNLYWYRRVMGKEIKFLLHFVKESKQDESGMPNNRFLAERTGGTYSTLKVQPAELEDSGVYFCASSQQGPLASGLVGTQYFGPGTRLLVL.

This chain connects TRBV28 to TRBJ1-6, with 9 bases identical to TRBD1. V shed 3 bases and J 6 bases; nucleotides not matched to a gene: 3. The length of the CDR3 is 15 residues. Looked up from germline, CDR1 is MDHEN and CDR2 is SYDVKM. CDR3 sequence: CASSFPGQGNSPLHF. The CDR3 DNA reads TGTGCCAGCAGTTTCCCGGGACAGGGTAATTCACCCCTCCACTTT.

The chain has TRBV6-4 and TRBJ2-5; 7 bases match TRBD1. CDR1 is MRHNA and CDR2 is SNTAGT in the germline V gene. The CDR3 sequence is 13 residues long. The junction had 6 bases not matched to a gene; V was cut back by 8 bases and J by 3 bases. The CDR3 is CASPRQGEETQYF. For the CDR3, the DNA is TGTGCCAGCCCCCGACAGGGCGAAGAGACCCAGTACTTC.

The gene calls are TRBV23-1 and TRBJ1-5; D perhaps matches TRBD1 (5 bases). TRBV23-1 is designated an ORF whose function remains uncertain. This CDR3 contains 15 residues. Trimming stripped 1 base from V and 7 bases from J, with 14 bases between. The CDR3 coding sequence is TGCGCCAGCAGTCAATTGGGGTCCGGGGGGCAGCCCCAGCATTTT. As protein: CASSQLGSGGQPQHF.

This chain links TRBV28 with TRBJ1-2; TRBD1 matches at 12 bases. J was trimmed by 7 bases and V by 8 bases; bases with no gene match: 8. CDR3 length: 14 residues. CDR1 is MDHEN and CDR2 is SYDVKM in the germline V gene. The DNA for the CDR3 is TGTGCCAGCCGGGACAGGGGGCGCCTGAGTGGCTACACCTTC. Translation gives CASRDRGRLSGYTF.

This clone occurred a few times. The chain is built from TRBV30 and TRBJ2-1; 9 nucleotides match TRBD1. The J segment lost 3 bases and the V segment lost 3 bases, leaving 3 bases of the junction unmatched. The CDR3 has 14 amino acids. CDR1 and CDR2 from the germline V gene are GTSNPN and SVGIG (reference sequence). CDR3 loop: CAWRRTGDYNEQFF. In DNA, the CDR3 is TGTGCCTGGAGGAGGACAGGGGACTACAATGAGCAGTTCTTC.

The J gene is TRBJ1-1, the V gene TRBV7-2, with TRBD1 matching 8 bases. The V and J ends lost 1 base and 10 bases, in that order; junction bases with no gene match: 8. Germline CDR1 and CDR2: SGHTA and FQGNSA. The CDR3 contains 14 residues. CDR3 nucleotide sequence: TGTGCCAGCAGCTTAGGCGTCGACAGGGGTATAGCTTTCTTT. As protein: CASSLGVDRGIAFF. The entire variable domain, with the rest obtained from reference TRBV7-2 and TRBJ1-1, is as follows: GAGVSQSPSNKVTEKGKDVELRCDPISGHTALYWYRQSLGQGLEFLIYFQGNSAPDKSGLPSDRFSAERTGGSVSTLTIQRTQQEDSAVYLCASSLGVDRGIAFFGQGTRLTVV.

CDR3 nucleotides: TGTGCCAGCAGCCGGGCCGAGGGCAGTGAAAAACTGTTTTTT. It encodes CASSRAEGSEKLFF. The rearrangement uses TRBV7-2 and TRBJ1-4; D call uncertain. The CDR3 consists of 14 residues. Germline loops: CDR1 SGHTA, CDR2 FQGNSA. V was pared by 5 bases and J by 7 bases, with 14 bases between. Supplemented by reference TRBV7-2 and TRBJ1-4, the full variable domain reads GAGVSQSPSNKVTEKGKDVELRCDPISGHTALYWYRQSLGQGLEFLIYFQGNSAPDKSGLPSDRFSAERTGGSVSTLTIQRTQQEDSAVYLCASSRAEGSEKLFFGSGTQLSVL.

The J gene is TRBJ1-2, the V gene TRBV5-5; TRBD1 might be the D (5 bases). V lost 1 base and J 6 bases, leaving 16 bases between the germline ends. The germline gives CDR1 SGHKS, CDR2 YYEKEE (reference sequence). This CDR3 has 15 residues. The CDR3 DNA reads TGTGCCAGCAGCTTGTGGGCAGGGCAGCGAAATGGCTACACCTTC. It yields the protein CASSLWAGQRNGYTF.

This clone was observed a single time. The chain carries TRBV18 and TRBJ2-1; weak D call: TRBD2 (7 bases). V was clipped by 3 bases and J by 8 bases, with 11 bases between them. Germline CDR1 and CDR2: KGHSH and LQKENI. This CDR3 has 13 amino acids. The CDR3 sequence: CASSPREGDEQFF. The CDR3 DNA reads TGTGCCAGCTCACCCAGGGAGGGGGATGAGCAGTTCTTC.

This rearrangement joins TRBV19 to TRBJ2-1; TRBD1 matches at 8 bases. Unmatched junction bases numbered 8, after V lost 3 bases and J lost 4 bases. The CDR3 has 16 amino acids. Germline CDR1 LNHDA, CDR2 SQIVND (reference sequence). CDR3 loop: CASSIADRGPYNEQFF. The CDR3 coding sequence is TGTGCCAGTAGTATCGCCGACAGGGGACCTTACAATGAGCAGTTCTTC.